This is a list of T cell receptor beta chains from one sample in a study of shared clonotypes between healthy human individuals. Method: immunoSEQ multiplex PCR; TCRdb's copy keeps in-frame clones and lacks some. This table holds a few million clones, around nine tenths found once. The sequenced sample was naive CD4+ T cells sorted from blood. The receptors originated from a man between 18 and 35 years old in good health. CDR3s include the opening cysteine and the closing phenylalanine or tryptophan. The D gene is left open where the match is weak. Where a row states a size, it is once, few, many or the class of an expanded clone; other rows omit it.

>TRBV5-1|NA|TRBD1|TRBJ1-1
CASSYRTGKNTEAFF
TGCGCCAGCAGCTACCGGACAGGAAAGAACACTGAAGCTTTCTTT
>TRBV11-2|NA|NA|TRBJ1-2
CASSLGTNYGYTF
TGTGCCAGCAGCTTGGGGACTAACTATGGCTACACCTTC
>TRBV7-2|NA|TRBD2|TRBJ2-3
CASSLELAGGLDTQYF
TGTGCCAGCAGCTTAGAACTAGCGGGGGGGCTGGATACGCAGTATTTT
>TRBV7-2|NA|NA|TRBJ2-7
CASSLSRGLASYEQYF
TGTGCCAGCAGCTTAAGCCGTGGGCTAGCGAGCTACGAGCAGTACTTC
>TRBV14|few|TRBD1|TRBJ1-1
CASSRQGPTEAFF
TGTGCCAGCAGCCGACAGGGGCCGACTGAAGCTTTCTTT
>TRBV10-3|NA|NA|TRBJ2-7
CAISESGSEQYF
TGTGCCATCAGTGAGTCAGGAAGCGAGCAGTACTTC
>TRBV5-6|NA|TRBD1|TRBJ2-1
CASSSSIGTGSKYEQFF
TGTGCCAGCAGCTCCTCGATAGGGACAGGGTCTAAATATGAGCAGTTCTTC
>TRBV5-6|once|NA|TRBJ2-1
CASSLGQGGPLGNEQFF
TGTGCCAGCAGCTTGGGACAGGGAGGCCCCCTGGGCAATGAGCAGTTCTTC
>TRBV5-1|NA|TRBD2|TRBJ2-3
CASSSVLAGGTDTQYF
TGCGCCAGCAGCTCTGTCCTAGCGGGGGGCACAGATACGCAGTATTTT
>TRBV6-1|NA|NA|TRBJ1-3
CATSTATIRERTF
TGTGCCACGTCAACAGCCACAATAAGAGAAAGGACGTTT
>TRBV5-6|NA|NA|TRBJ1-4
CASSLGGSQANEKLFF
TGTGCCAGCAGCTTGGGGGGGAGCCAAGCTAATGAAAAACTGTTTTTT
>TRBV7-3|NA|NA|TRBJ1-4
CASSTQVATNEKLFF
TGTGCCAGCAGCACCCAGGTTGCAACTAATGAAAAACTGTTTTTT
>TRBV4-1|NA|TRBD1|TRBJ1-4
CASSQAVPGQGRGNEKLFF
TGCGCCAGCAGCCAAGCTGTCCCGGGACAGGGACGAGGGAATGAAAAACTGTTTTTT
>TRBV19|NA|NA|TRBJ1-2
CASKEGPPDGYTF
TGTGCCAGTAAGGAGGGACCCCCGGATGGCTACACCTTC
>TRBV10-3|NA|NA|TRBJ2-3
CAISGGADTQYF
TGTGCCATCAGTGGGGGAGCGGATACGCAGTATTTT
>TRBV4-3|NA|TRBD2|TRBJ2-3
CASSQGTSGARGGTQYF
TGCGCCAGCAGCCAGGGAACTAGCGGGGCGAGGGGAGGTACGCAGTATTTT
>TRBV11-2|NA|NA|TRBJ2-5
CASSSWSSETQYF
TGTGCCAGCAGCTCGTGGAGTTCGGAGACCCAGTACTTC